This TCR beta chain originates from a study of T-cell memory formation after mild COVID-19. CDR1 and CDR2 from the germline V gene are SNHLY and FYNNEI. This CDR3 is built from 15 residues. Trimming removed 1 base from V and 4 bases from J, with 10 bases in between. Findings and caveats of the study: Prior to infection, memory already included some responding clones, suggesting cross-reactive memory joined.

In TCRdb, the 5' RACE reads were re-called with MiXCR into one record per CDR3 protein. This sample carries some 300,000 distinct CDR3 sequences, approximately 22% of them seen once, and the ten largest clones take 21%. The table lists this clonotype with a few counts. The antigen is unknown. J is TRBJ2-2 and V is TRBV2; D assignment may be TRBD1 or TRBD2 (6 bases each). Sequencing used PBMCs or a T cell subset sorted from them (not recorded which). This TCR came from a man in his late teens or twenties who had mild COVID-19 (a few samples of this study predate the infection). Cell type and time point are not known. The CDR3 protein is CASSEDGGLTGELFF. CDR3 bases: TGTGCCAGCAGTGAAGACGGGGGCCTCACCGGGGAGCTGTTTTTT.